Listed below are T cell receptor beta chains from one sample, sequenced in a study of cytomegalovirus exposure and HLA in healthy donors. Measured with immunoSEQ multiplex PCR; TCRdb has only the in-frame clones, and not every one. The sample has 150,000 to 200,000 clones, 80% to 85% seen once; the top ten hold around 9.6%. The sequenced sample was PBMCs. All receptors derive from a man aged 25-40 years in good health and CMV-seropositive. The CDR3 runs from the conserved cysteine through the conserved F or W. The D gene is left open where the match is weak. Expanded clones are given a class, and other clones once, few, many or no size at all.

CDR3nt: TGTGCCAGCAGCTTATCGGCCAGGGGAGATGGCTACACCTTC
CDR3aa: CASSLSARGDGYTF
d_gene: .
abundance: .
v_gene: TRBV7-2
j_gene: TRBJ1-2

CDR3nt: TGTGCTAGTGGTTTGGTAGGGACTAGCGGCTCCACAGATACGCAGTATTTT
CDR3aa: CASGLVGTSGSTDTQYF
d_gene: TRBD2
abundance: .
v_gene: TRBV12-5
j_gene: TRBJ2-3

CDR3nt: TGCGCCAGCAGCCAGGGACAGGGGGGTGACACTGAAGCTTTCTTT
CDR3aa: CASSQGQGGDTEAFF
d_gene: TRBD1
abundance: .
v_gene: TRBV4-1
j_gene: TRBJ1-1

CDR3nt: TGTGCCAGCAGTTCCCTAAAATCGACAGAAAACTATGGCTACACCTTC
CDR3aa: CASSSLKSTENYGYTF
d_gene: .
abundance: .
v_gene: TRBV6-5
j_gene: TRBJ1-2

CDR3nt: TGTGCCAGCAGCATCACTCACGGGACAGGGGCCAACAATGAGCAGTTCTTC
CDR3aa: CASSITHGTGANNEQFF
d_gene: TRBD1
abundance: .
v_gene: TRBV9
j_gene: TRBJ2-1

CDR3nt: TGCAGCGTTTTAACGGGGGAGACAGCGATAAGGACTAATGAAAAACTGTTTTTT
CDR3aa: CSVLTGETAIRTNEKLFF
d_gene: .
abundance: once
v_gene: TRBV29-1
j_gene: TRBJ1-4

CDR3nt: TGTGCCAGCAGGGAGAGGGGGAACTCCTACGAGCAGTACTTC
CDR3aa: CASRERGNSYEQYF
d_gene: .
abundance: once
v_gene: TRBV28
j_gene: TRBJ2-7

CDR3nt: TGCGCCAGCACCAACTACGGACAGGGGTTCGAGCAGTACTTC
CDR3aa: CASTNYGQGFEQYF
d_gene: TRBD1
abundance: .
v_gene: TRBV5-1
j_gene: TRBJ2-7

CDR3nt: TGTGCCAGCAGTGAATACAGGGTGTTGGAGGAGACCCAGTACTTC
CDR3aa: CASSEYRVLEETQYF
d_gene: .
abundance: .
v_gene: TRBV6-1
j_gene: TRBJ2-5

CDR3nt: TGTGCCAGCCCTCCTAGCGGACCAAACAATGAGCAGTTCTTC
CDR3aa: CASPPSGPNNEQFF
d_gene: TRBD2
abundance: once
v_gene: TRBV2
j_gene: TRBJ2-1

CDR3nt: TGTGCCAGTAGTTCACCAGGGGGCGGCACGGGAGAGACCCAGTACTTC
CDR3aa: CASSSPGGGTGETQYF
d_gene: TRBD1
abundance: .
v_gene: TRBV19
j_gene: TRBJ2-5

CDR3nt: TGTGCCAGCAGCCGACAGCAAAGCTCCTACGAGCAGTACTTC
CDR3aa: CASSRQQSSYEQYF
d_gene: .
abundance: .
v_gene: TRBV11-2
j_gene: TRBJ2-7

CDR3nt: TGTGCCAGCAGCAAACGGGGAGGGGGATCCTACGAGCAGTACTTC
CDR3aa: CASSKRGGGSYEQYF
d_gene: .
abundance: .
v_gene: TRBV11-3
j_gene: TRBJ2-7

CDR3nt: TGCGCCAGCAGCCAGCCCGGGACAGGACAAGAGACCCAGTACTTC
CDR3aa: CASSQPGTGQETQYF
d_gene: TRBD1
abundance: .
v_gene: TRBV4-1
j_gene: TRBJ2-5

CDR3nt: TGTGCCAGTCGTGGGACGGGGGGCACCGGGGAGCTGTTTTTT
CDR3aa: CASRGTGGTGELFF
d_gene: TRBD2
abundance: .
v_gene: TRBV19
j_gene: TRBJ2-2

CDR3nt: TGCAGTGCTCCGGGGACAGATACGCAGTATTTT
CDR3aa: CSAPGTDTQYF
d_gene: .
abundance: .
v_gene: TRBV20-1
j_gene: TRBJ2-3

CDR3nt: TGTGCCAGTAGTTCATCCCGGGACACCGACGAGCAGTACTTC
CDR3aa: CASSSSRDTDEQYF
d_gene: .
abundance: .
v_gene: TRBV19
j_gene: TRBJ2-7

CDR3nt: TGTGCCAGTAGTGGGCAGGCCCAAGAGACCCAGTACTTC
CDR3aa: CASSGQAQETQYF
d_gene: .
abundance: .
v_gene: TRBV19
j_gene: TRBJ2-5

CDR3nt: TGTGCCATCAATCAGGGGGCCAACACTGAAGCTTTCTTT
CDR3aa: CAINQGANTEAFF
d_gene: TRBD1
abundance: few
v_gene: TRBV10-3
j_gene: TRBJ1-1

CDR3nt: TGTGCCAGCAGCCCCCCGACGGGGGAGGGTGAAAAACTGTTTTTT
CDR3aa: CASSPPTGEGEKLFF
d_gene: .
abundance: .
v_gene: TRBV4-2
j_gene: TRBJ1-4

CDR3nt: TGTGCCAGCAGCCCCCCAGGGATAGGAAACACCATATATTTT
CDR3aa: CASSPPGIGNTIYF
d_gene: .
abundance: .
v_gene: TRBV9
j_gene: TRBJ1-3

CDR3nt: TGTGCCATCAGTGATCGGACAGGGAAACCTAGCGCCGGGGAGCTGTTTTTT
CDR3aa: CAISDRTGKPSAGELFF
d_gene: TRBD1
abundance: .
v_gene: TRBV10-3
j_gene: TRBJ2-2

CDR3nt: TGTGCCAGCAGCAGAACTAGCGGGGGCTCCTACAATGAGCAGTTCTTC
CDR3aa: CASSRTSGGSYNEQFF
d_gene: TRBD2
abundance: .
v_gene: TRBV5-4
j_gene: TRBJ2-1

CDR3nt: TGTGCCAGCAGTTACTCAGGGGGGAGGGTGAACACTGAAGCTTTCTTT
CDR3aa: CASSYSGGRVNTEAFF
d_gene: .
abundance: .
v_gene: TRBV6-6
j_gene: TRBJ1-1

CDR3nt: TGTGCCAGCTCACGGGAACCCGGGACATCTTGGGCTAACTATGGCTACACCTTC
CDR3aa: CASSREPGTSWANYGYTF
d_gene: .
abundance: .
v_gene: TRBV18
j_gene: TRBJ1-2

CDR3nt: TGCGCCAGCAGCCTCCCCTTCTCTGCGCAGTATTTT
CDR3aa: CASSLPFSAQYF
d_gene: .
abundance: .
v_gene: TRBV4-1
j_gene: TRBJ2-3

CDR3nt: TGTGCCAGCAGCTACGGGTCCTCGGAGACTGAAGCTTTCTTT
CDR3aa: CASSYGSSETEAFF
d_gene: .
abundance: .
v_gene: TRBV7-2
j_gene: TRBJ1-1

CDR3nt: TGTGCCAGCAGCGTCGGAGGGTTGAGCTCCTATAATTCACCCCTCCACTTT
CDR3aa: CASSVGGLSSYNSPLHF
d_gene: .
abundance: .
v_gene: TRBV7-9
j_gene: TRBJ1-6

CDR3nt: TGTGCCAGCAGCTTAGCGCGTTTTGGGGGGGAGGAGTATTTT
CDR3aa: CASSLARFGGEEYF
d_gene: TRBD2
abundance: once
v_gene: TRBV11-1
j_gene: TRBJ2-3

CDR3nt: TGTGCCAGCAGCCAAGTTCTTAGTAGTCAAAGGGGGGGTGAGCAGTTCTTC
CDR3aa: CASSQVLSSQRGGEQFF
d_gene: .
abundance: .
v_gene: TRBV4-2
j_gene: TRBJ2-1

CDR3nt: TGTGCCTGGAGTGTAAATCGAGTGAATACGTTC
CDR3aa: CAWSVNRVNTF
d_gene: .
abundance: few
v_gene: TRBV30
j_gene: TRBJ1-2

CDR3nt: TGTGCCAGCAGTTCCTCCCTCGAAGCGAATCAGCCCCAGCATTTT
CDR3aa: CASSSSLEANQPQHF
d_gene: .
abundance: few
v_gene: TRBV28
j_gene: TRBJ1-5

CDR3nt: TGTGCCAGCAGCCGGACAGGGACCTACGAGCAGTACTTC
CDR3aa: CASSRTGTYEQYF
d_gene: TRBD1
abundance: .
v_gene: TRBV11-3
j_gene: TRBJ2-7

CDR3nt: TGTGCCAGCCTGAGGACAGGGACCGATACGCAGTATTTT
CDR3aa: CASLRTGTDTQYF
d_gene: TRBD1
abundance: once
v_gene: TRBV7-9
j_gene: TRBJ2-3

CDR3nt: TGTGCCAGCAGCGTATCGGGGGAGCTGTTTTTT
CDR3aa: CASSVSGELFF
d_gene: .
abundance: .
v_gene: TRBV9
j_gene: TRBJ2-2

CDR3nt: TGTGCCAGTACTGGGACATCCCATAGCAATCAGCCCCAGCATTTT
CDR3aa: CASTGTSHSNQPQHF
d_gene: .
abundance: .
v_gene: TRBV19
j_gene: TRBJ1-5

CDR3nt: TGTGCCAGCAGGGCCTCTACGGGGAGAACCGGGGAGCTGTTTTTT
CDR3aa: CASRASTGRTGELFF
d_gene: .
abundance: .
v_gene: TRBV27
j_gene: TRBJ2-2

CDR3nt: TGCAGCGTCTCTGGACTAGCCGCGTTCCCCTACGAGCAGTACTTC
CDR3aa: CSVSGLAAFPYEQYF
d_gene: TRBD2
abundance: .
v_gene: TRBV29-1
j_gene: TRBJ2-7

CDR3nt: TGTGCCAGCAGCAAGGACAGGGACACGCAGTATTTT
CDR3aa: CASSKDRDTQYF
d_gene: TRBD1
abundance: .
v_gene: TRBV28
j_gene: TRBJ2-3

CDR3nt: TGTGCCAGCTCACCCGTGACTAGCGGGACCTCCGGGAATGAGCAGTTCTTC
CDR3aa: CASSPVTSGTSGNEQFF
d_gene: TRBD2
abundance: .
v_gene: TRBV18
j_gene: TRBJ2-1

CDR3nt: TGTGCCTGGAGCGTGGACAGGCAAGAGACCCAGTACTTC
CDR3aa: CAWSVDRQETQYF
d_gene: TRBD1
abundance: .
v_gene: TRBV30
j_gene: TRBJ2-5

CDR3nt: TGTGCCAGCAGCTCCCCTCACTATGGCTACACCTTC
CDR3aa: CASSSPHYGYTF
d_gene: .
abundance: .
v_gene: TRBV11-2
j_gene: TRBJ1-2

CDR3nt: TGTGCCAGCAGCCCGACTGACTACGAGCAGTACTTC
CDR3aa: CASSPTDYEQYF
d_gene: .
abundance: .
v_gene: TRBV28
j_gene: TRBJ2-7

CDR3nt: TGTGCCAGCATGGGCAGTCCCAATGAAAAACTGTTTTTT
CDR3aa: CASMGSPNEKLFF
d_gene: .
abundance: .
v_gene: TRBV25-1
j_gene: TRBJ1-4

CDR3nt: TGTGCCAGCAGTCTCCGGGATTATAATGAAAAACTGTTTTTT
CDR3aa: CASSLRDYNEKLFF
d_gene: .
abundance: .
v_gene: TRBV28
j_gene: TRBJ1-4

CDR3nt: TGTGCCTGGAGTGTCGGGGACAGCACCGGGGAGCTGTTTTTT
CDR3aa: CAWSVGDSTGELFF
d_gene: TRBD1
abundance: .
v_gene: TRBV30
j_gene: TRBJ2-2

CDR3nt: TGTGCCAGCAGTCAGGGTTGGGGCACAGATACGCAGTATTTT
CDR3aa: CASSQGWGTDTQYF
d_gene: .
abundance: .
v_gene: TRBV27
j_gene: TRBJ2-3

CDR3nt: TGTGCCAGCAGCCCGCTAGCGGGAGGAGATAGCTACGAGCAGTACTTC
CDR3aa: CASSPLAGGDSYEQYF
d_gene: TRBD2
abundance: .
v_gene: TRBV9
j_gene: TRBJ2-7

CDR3nt: TGCGCCAGCAGCTTACCCGGGACAGGGGGCGCCGGGGAGCTGTTTTTT
CDR3aa: CASSLPGTGGAGELFF
d_gene: TRBD1
abundance: .
v_gene: TRBV5-1
j_gene: TRBJ2-2

CDR3nt: TGTGCCAGCAGCCTGTCGGGCGCGGGAGGCGGTAGTGAGCAGTTCTTC
CDR3aa: CASSLSGAGGGSEQFF
d_gene: TRBD2
abundance: few
v_gene: TRBV27
j_gene: TRBJ2-1

CDR3nt: TGTGCCACCAGCAGAGTCGGAGGAGGAGAGGGCAATCAGCCCCAGCATTTT
CDR3aa: CATSRVGGGEGNQPQHF
d_gene: .
abundance: .
v_gene: TRBV15
j_gene: TRBJ1-5